This TCR beta chain was observed in a study of neurological immune-mediated disorders. Turning to the study itself: Multiple sclerosis patients numbered around 34, with around 31 relapsing-remitting and 3 secondary progressive. Whole-study results and caveats: The authors found no clinical or MRI feature associated with the multiple sclerosis repertoire cluster. HTLV-1-associated myelopathy displayed the greatest TCR clonal expansion, and multiple sclerosis exhibited the smallest, lower than that of healthy controls.

With 10-nucleotide random UMIs included, cDNA was synthesized by 5'RACE. TCRdb re-derived calls from the 5' RACE reads in MiXCR, one entry per CDR3 protein. The repertoire holds approximately 60,000 distinct CDR3 sequences, with around 4.4% as singletons. This clonotype has at least ten counts. The antigen is not known. This sequence originates from a man aged 50-59 years with multiple sclerosis. Sequenced sample: PBMCs.

CDR3 amino acids: CSARGTWTSGSYNEQFF. The CDR3 DNA reads as TGCAGTGCTAGAGGCACCTGGACTAGCGGGAGCTACAATGAGCAGTTCTTC. The chain recombines TRBV20-1 with TRBJ2-1, with 13 positions matching TRBD2. V gave up 1 base and J gave up 3 bases; unmatched junction bases: 6. This CDR3 contains 17 residues. Germline-derived CDR1 and CDR2 are DFQATT and SNEGSKA (reference sequence).